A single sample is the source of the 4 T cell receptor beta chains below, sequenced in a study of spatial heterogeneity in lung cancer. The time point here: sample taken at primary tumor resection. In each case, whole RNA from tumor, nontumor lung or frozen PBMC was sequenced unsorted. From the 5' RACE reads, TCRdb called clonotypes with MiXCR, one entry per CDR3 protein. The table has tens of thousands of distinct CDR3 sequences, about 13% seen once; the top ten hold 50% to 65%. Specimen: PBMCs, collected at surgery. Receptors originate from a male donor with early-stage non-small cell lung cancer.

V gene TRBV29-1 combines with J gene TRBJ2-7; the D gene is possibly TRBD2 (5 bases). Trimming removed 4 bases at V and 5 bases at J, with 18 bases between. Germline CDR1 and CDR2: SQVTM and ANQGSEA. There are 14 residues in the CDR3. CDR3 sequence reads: CSVGAYGSGDEQYF. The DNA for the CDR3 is TGCAGCGTTGGGGCTTATGGGAGCGGTGACGAGCAGTACTTC.

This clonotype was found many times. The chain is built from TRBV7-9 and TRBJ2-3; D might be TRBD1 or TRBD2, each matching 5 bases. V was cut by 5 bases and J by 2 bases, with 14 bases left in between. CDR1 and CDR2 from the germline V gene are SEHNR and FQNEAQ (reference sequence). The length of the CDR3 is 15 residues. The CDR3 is CASSPGTADTDTQYF. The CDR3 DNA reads TGTGCCAGCAGCCCCGGGACCGCCGACACAGATACGCAGTATTTT. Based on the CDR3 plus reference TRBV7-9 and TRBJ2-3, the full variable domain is DTGVSQNPRHKITKRGQNVTFRCDPISEHNRLYWYRQTLGQGPEFLTYFQNEAQLEKSRLLSDRFSAERPKGSFSTLEIQRTEQGDSAMYLCASSPGTADTDTQYFGPGTRLTVL.

CDR3 protein: CASSRDRGPHEQFF. In DNA form, the CDR3 reads TGCGCCAGCAGCCGGGACAGGGGTCCCCATGAGCAGTTCTTC. This rearrangement joins TRBV23-1 to TRBJ2-1; TRBD1 matches 10 bases. TRBV23-1 is an open reading frame whose function is uncertain. The junction had 7 bases not matched to a gene; V was cut back by 6 bases and J by 8 bases. The CDR3 spans 14 residues.

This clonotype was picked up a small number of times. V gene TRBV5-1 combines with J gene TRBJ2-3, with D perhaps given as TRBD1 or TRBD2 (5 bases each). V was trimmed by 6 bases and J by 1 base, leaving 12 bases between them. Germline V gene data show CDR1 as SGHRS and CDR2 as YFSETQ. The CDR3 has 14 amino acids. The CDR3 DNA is TGCGCCAGCATTCGAGGGGACCGCACAGATACGCAGTATTTT. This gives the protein CASIRGDRTDTQYF.